The 14 T cell receptor beta chains below were found in one sample sequenced in a study of T-cell reconstitution after alpha-beta-depleted transplantation in children. It was with unique molecular identifiers that the TCRbeta library was prepared. In TCRdb, the PCR reads were re-called with MiXCR into one record per CDR3 protein. This sample yields over 70,000 distinct CDR3 sequences, of which roughly 8% are seen a single time; 6.9% belongs to the top ten. This material consisted of PBMCs from the stem cell graft donor, taken from the stem cell graft. The receptors were gathered from a human donor who donated a stem cell graft to a child with congenital amegakaryocytic thrombocytopenia.

A remark on this clonotype: The conserved closing phenylalanine or tryptophan is absent in this CDR3, likely reflecting a read error. This rearrangement joins TRBV2 to TRBJ2-1, with 8 bases aligning to TRBD1. Germline CDR1 reads SNHLY; CDR2 reads FYNNEI. This CDR3 region has 14 residues. Unmatched junction bases numbered 8, after V lost 9 bases and J lost 4 bases. CDR3 loop: CASTLGQGYNEQFL. The CDR3 coding sequence is TGTGCCAGTACACTAGGACAGGGATACAATGAGCAGTTCTTG.

Many counts were recorded for this clonotype. The chain joins TRBV5-1 to TRBJ1-2; D is undetermined. The CDR3 is 14 residues long. Trimming pared 4 bases from V and 3 bases from J, leaving 13 bases between. Germline V gives CDR1 SGHRS, CDR2 YFSETQ. CDR3 in DNA: TGCGCCAGCAGCCCGAACCCCAGATACTATGGCTACACCTTC. Amino acids: CASSPNPRYYGYTF.

This clonotype occurred many times. The chain recombines TRBV5-1 with TRBJ1-6; no clear D. The germline V and J ends were trimmed by 1 base and 7 bases, with 9 bases remaining between them. This CDR3 is built from 14 residues. CDR1 SGHRS and CDR2 YFSETQ come from the germline V gene. The CDR3 sequence: CASSLSTANSPLHF. CDR3 DNA: TGCGCCAGCAGCTTGTCCACGGCCAATTCACCCCTCCACTTT. The full variable domain, its missing parts supplied by reference TRBV5-1 and TRBJ1-6, is KAGVTQTPRYLIKTRGQQVTLSCSPISGHRSVSWYQQTPGQGLQFLFEYFSETQRNKGNFPGRFSGRQFSNSRSEMNVSTLELGDSALYLCASSLSTANSPLHFGNGTRLTVT.

This clonotype has at least ten counts. The chain joins TRBV20-1 to TRBJ1-1, with 8 bases aligning to TRBD1. The J segment lost 4 bases and the V segment lost 5 bases, leaving 6 bases of the junction unmatched. The CDR3 spans 13 residues. Germline V gives CDR1 DFQATT, CDR2 SNEGSKA (reference sequence). The CDR3 here is CSAGGQGLTEAFF. CDR3 sequence (DNA): TGCAGTGCTGGTGGACAGGGACTCACTGAAGCTTTCTTT.

This clonotype was observed many times. V usage is TRBV7-2 and J usage is TRBJ1-2; 7 bases align to TRBD1. The CDR3 contains 16 residues. The ends lost 1 base at V and 5 bases at J; junction bases unmatched: 10. Germline V gives CDR1 SGHTA, CDR2 FQGNSA. CDR3 loop: CASSLGPPQGVYGYTF. The DNA of the CDR3 is TGTGCCAGCAGCTTAGGCCCCCCCCAGGGGGTGTATGGCTACACCTTC.

This clonotype was seen ten or more times. The genes are TRBV20-1 and TRBJ2-3; 10 nucleotides line up with TRBD2. The germline gives CDR1 DFQATT, CDR2 SNEGSKA (reference sequence). This CDR3 is built from 15 residues. V gave up 5 bases and J gave up 2 bases; unmatched junction bases: 7. The CDR3 coding sequence is TGCAGTGCTGGCGGGACTAGCGCCTTCACAGATACGCAGTATTTT. This codes for CSAGGTSAFTDTQYF.

This clonotype was observed at least ten times. CDR3 sequence: CASSPSGASSYNEQFF. DNA of the CDR3: TGTGCCAGCAGCCCCAGCGGAGCTAGCTCCTACAATGAGCAGTTCTTC. J is TRBJ2-1 and V is TRBV9, with a weak D call TRBD2 (5 bases). CDR1 is SGDLS and CDR2 is YYNGEE in the germline V gene. This CDR3 contains 16 residues. The V gene lost 4 bases and the J gene lost 0 bases, with 14 bases spanning the gap.

This clonotype occurred many times. V and J are TRBV5-1 and TRBJ2-7; 7 nucleotides line up with TRBD2. V lost 0 bases, J lost 0 bases, and 3 bases stayed unmatched. CDR3 length: 15 residues. CDR1 and CDR2 (germline): SGHRS, YFSETQ. CDR3 bases: TGCGCCAGCAGCTTGGGTCTAGCGGTCTCCTACGAGCAGTACTTC. Translated, it gives CASSLGLAVSYEQYF.

In DNA, the CDR3 is TGCAGTGCTAGAGGCCAAAGAACCGGGGAGCTGTTTTTT. Its translation is CSARGQRTGELFF. The chain couples TRBV20-1 to TRBJ2-2; D ambiguous. Germline V gives CDR1 DFQATT, CDR2 SNEGSKA (reference sequence). V dropped 1 base and J dropped 5 bases, with 8 bases sitting between them. The CDR3 has 13 residues.

This clonotype was seen at least ten times. The J gene is TRBJ1-1, the V gene TRBV10-3; no definite D call. Trimming pared 0 bases from V and 6 bases from J, leaving 11 bases between. CDR1 ENHRY and CDR2 SYGVKD come from the germline V gene. The CDR3 loop spans 14 amino acids. The CDR3 protein is CAISESPRLAEAFF. CDR3 DNA sequence: TGTGCCATCAGTGAGTCGCCTCGCCTGGCTGAAGCTTTCTTT.

This clonotype showed up many times. The chain couples TRBV20-1 to TRBJ2-5; 8 bases match TRBD2. The CDR3 runs to 13 residues. J lost 5 bases, V lost 3 bases, and 5 bases had no gene match. CDR1 DFQATT and CDR2 SNEGSKA come from the germline V gene (reference sequence). In nucleotides, the CDR3 is TGCAGTGCTAGTGCGGGGGGCGAGGAGACCCAGTACTTC. Protein sequence: CSASAGGEETQYF.

In this sample, this clonotype turned up many times. This chain connects TRBV5-5 to TRBJ2-5; 7 bases line up with TRBD1. Trimming took 3 bases from V and 4 from J; bases not matched to a gene: 6. The V gene's germline CDR1 is SGHKS and CDR2 YYEKEE (reference sequence). The CDR3 runs 14 residues. For the CDR3, the DNA is TGTGCCAGCAGCTCGCCGACAGGGATAGAGACCCAGTACTTC. Its protein product is CASSSPTGIETQYF.

The table lists this clonotype with many counts. The rearrangement joins TRBV7-2 to TRBJ2-3, with D possibly TRBD2 on 6 matching bases. Germline V CDR1 and CDR2: SGHTA, FQGNSA. Trimming shortened V by 3 bases and J by 0 bases, and 10 bases separated the two germline ends. The CDR3 totals 15 residues. This CDR3 is CASSFRAGSTDTQYF. The CDR3 bases are TGTGCCAGCAGCTTTAGGGCGGGGAGCACAGATACGCAGTATTTT.

This clonotype occurred many times. The chain employs TRBV5-1 and TRBJ2-7; D remains unclear. In germline, CDR1 is SGHRS, CDR2 YFSETQ. V was pared by 1 base and J by 2 bases, with 13 bases between. The CDR3 is 15 residues long. In nucleotides, the CDR3 is TGCGCCAGCAGCTTGAGTCCCGGGTCCCCCTACGAGCAGTACTTC. It translates to CASSLSPGSPYEQYF.